This T cell receptor beta chain originates from a study of T cells after yellow fever vaccination. Germline CDR1 reads SGHTA; CDR2 reads FQGNSA. V shed 7 bases, J shed 9 bases, and the junction held 13 bases outside the gene matches. This CDR3 has 15 residues. Study-wide points: Only a small proportion of the clonotypes turned up in both the CD4 and the CD8 compartments, likely arising from convergent recombination. When the response was secondary, it was weaker but reached its peak faster, day 5 versus 15.

This clonotype was found many times. Antigen: not known. Making TCR cDNA involved 5'RACE template switching, which added UMIs and a universal primer site. TCRdb processed the 5' RACE reads anew with MiXCR; each CDR3 protein has one entry. Of 110,000 to 150,000 distinct CDR3 sequences detected, just over 6.5% appear once; the ten largest clones hold over 0.55%. The chain is built from TRBV7-2 and TRBJ2-1; 9 nucleotides line up with TRBD2. Sequenced material: CD4+ T cells sorted from PBMCs, taken 10 days after the yellow fever booster vaccination. The source is a man aged 25 to 40 who received the YFV17D yellow fever vaccine. Here the CDR3 reads CASTKGGGRAVEQFF. CDR3 DNA: TGTGCCAGCACCAAGGGGGGCGGGAGGGCCGTTGAGCAGTTCTTC.